These T cell receptor beta chains were read from a single sample in a study of blood T cells in healthy people across ages. TCRdb called the 5' RACE reads again in MiXCR, with one record for every CDR3 protein. Found here are hundreds of thousands of distinct CDR3 sequences, approximately 53% of them singletons; the top ten hold more than 25%. The sample taken for sequencing was blood. These receptors originate from a man between 35 and 55 years old in good health. Both conserved end residues are part of each CDR3. Each record gives: CDR3 protein, CDR3 DNA, D gene, clone size, V gene, J gene. D genes are given only for firm matches. Clone size appears in some rows only: once, few, many, or a class for an expanded clone.

CASALLGPQYF	TGTGCCAGCGCACTACTAGGGCCGCAGTATTTT	-	-	TRBV6-2/TRBV6-3	TRBJ2-3
CASSGGTSAPPETQYF	TGTGCCAGCAGCGGCGGGACTTCGGCGCCTCCAGAGACCCAGTACTTC	-	-	TRBV9	TRBJ2-5
CASGESGQGISNYGYTF	TGTGCCAGCGGTGAATCGGGGCAGGGGATATCGAACTATGGCTACACCTTC	-	-	TRBV6-1	TRBJ1-2
CASSRSWQTQETQYF	TGTGCCAGCAGCCGCAGCTGGCAAACCCAAGAGACCCAGTACTTC	-	-	TRBV7-2	TRBJ2-5
CASSLGAAGANVLTF	TGTGCCAGCAGCCTAGGGGCTGCGGGGGCCAACGTCCTGACTTTC	-	-	TRBV12-3/TRBV12-4	TRBJ2-6
CASSLVVGNIVNEQFF	TGCGCCAGCAGCTTGGTCGTAGGTAATATAGTTAATGAGCAGTTCTTC	-	-	TRBV5-1	TRBJ2-1
CAGSLGQDEQFF	TGTGCCGGCAGCTTAGGTCAGGATGAGCAGTTCTTC	-	-	TRBV7-3	TRBJ2-1
CASSLETGNAQPQHF	TGTGCCAGCAGCTTAGAAACAGGGAACGCTCAGCCCCAGCATTTT	-	few	TRBV7-2	TRBJ1-5
CASSEWGKGTQPQHF	TGTGCCAGCAGTGAATGGGGGAAGGGGACTCAGCCCCAGCATTTT	-	-	TRBV2	TRBJ1-5
CASSLVGPISQPQHF	TGTGCCAGCAGCTTAGTGGGCCCGATCAGTCAGCCCCAGCATTTT	-	-	TRBV7-9	TRBJ1-5
CASSFGGKDGYTF	TGTGCCAGCAGTTTTGGAGGGAAGGATGGCTACACCTTC	-	few	TRBV12-3/TRBV12-4	TRBJ1-2
CAVGTPNQETQYF	TGTGCCGTCGGGACTCCTAACCAAGAGACCCAGTACTTC	-	-	TRBV2	TRBJ2-5
CASNRGQAQETQYF	TGTGCCAGCAACAGGGGGCAGGCTCAAGAGACCCAGTACTTC	TRBD1	-	TRBV6-6	TRBJ2-5
CASSQDLETTYGYTF	TGCGCCAGCAGCCAAGATCTGGAGACGACCTATGGCTACACCTTC	-	-	TRBV4-3	TRBJ1-2
CASSLAGVSEQFF	TGTGCCAGCAGCCTAGCGGGAGTAAGTGAGCAGTTCTTC	TRBD2	-	TRBV13	TRBJ2-1
CASSLAPNTDTQYF	TGTGCCAGCAGCTTAGCTCCGAACACAGATACGCAGTATTTT	-	few	TRBV7-9	TRBJ2-3
CASSYSFRSDTQYF	TGTGCCAGCAGTTACTCGTTCCGTTCAGATACGCAGTATTTT	-	-	TRBV6-5	TRBJ2-3
CASSPRGNYGYTF	TGTGCCAGCAGCCCCCGGGGGAACTATGGCTACACCTTC	-	-	TRBV11-2	TRBJ1-2
CASNVGQSLGEQFF	TGTGCCAGCAACGTAGGACAGAGCCTGGGGGAGCAGTTCTTC	-	-	TRBV12-3/TRBV12-4	TRBJ2-1
CSARSLAVYNEQFF	TGCAGTGCTAGGAGTCTAGCGGTCTACAATGAGCAGTTCTTC	TRBD2	few	TRBV20-1	TRBJ2-1
CASSVPGGPTDTQYF	TGTGCCAGCAGCGTCCCCGGTGGGCCCACAGATACGCAGTATTTT	-	few	TRBV7-9	TRBJ2-3
CAGRSPGQAKNIQYF	TGCGCCGGCAGAAGTCCGGGACAGGCCAAAAACATTCAGTACTTC	TRBD1	once	TRBV4-1	TRBJ2-4
CASSPASSNEQFF	TGTGCCAGCAGCCCGGCGAGCTCAAATGAGCAGTTCTTC	-	-	TRBV5-5	TRBJ2-1
CASSLGSIAGGATDTQYF	TGTGCCAGCAGCCTGGGGTCGATAGCGGGGGGGGCTACAGATACGCAGTATTTT	TRBD2	-	TRBV7-2	TRBJ2-3
CSARLAGGVNTQYF	TGCAGTGCTAGACTAGCGGGGGGCGTGAATACGCAGTATTTT	TRBD2	-	TRBV20-1	TRBJ2-3
CASSPSGKNAYEQYF	TGTGCCAGCAGTCCTAGCGGGAAGAACGCCTACGAGCAGTACTTC	TRBD2	-	TRBV6-2/TRBV6-3	TRBJ2-7
CASSVAGSETQYF	TGTGCCAGCAGCGTAGCTGGGTCAGAGACCCAGTACTTC	-	once	TRBV7-9	TRBJ2-5
CSALGPGGVNEQYF	TGCAGTGCCCTGGGACCAGGGGGAGTCAACGAGCAGTACTTC	TRBD1	few	TRBV20-1	TRBJ2-7
CASSRAGASTDTQYF	TGTGCCAGCAGCCGAGCGGGGGCTAGCACAGATACGCAGTATTTT	TRBD2	few	TRBV7-6	TRBJ2-3
CASSLGGRPSYNEQFF	TGCGCCAGCAGCTTGGGGGGCAGACCTTCCTACAATGAGCAGTTCTTC	-	-	TRBV5-1	TRBJ2-1
CASSLDYARDEQFF	TGTGCCAGCAGCCTCGACTACGCCCGAGATGAGCAGTTCTTC	-	few	TRBV7-9	TRBJ2-1
CASSPTGGRKEKFF	TGTGCCAGCAGTCCGACTGGGGGGCGGAAGGAGAAGTTCTTC	-	-	TRBV12-3/TRBV12-4	TRBJ2-1
CASSLISGRLEQYF	TGTGCCAGCAGCTTAATTAGCGGGAGGCTCGAGCAGTACTTC	TRBD2	-	TRBV7-2	TRBJ2-7
CASSPRPQPAGNSPLHF	TGTGCCAGCAGCCCTCGACCCCAACCGGCAGGGAATTCACCCCTCCACTTT	-	-	TRBV7-8	TRBJ1-6
CASSQNWEGQETQYF	TGCGCCAGCAGCCAAAATTGGGAGGGCCAGGAGACCCAGTACTTC	TRBD2	few	TRBV4-3	TRBJ2-5
CASSLTEYNEQFF	TGCGCCAGCAGCTTAACGGAGTACAATGAGCAGTTCTTC	-	-	TRBV5-1	TRBJ2-1